A few counts support the clone carrying this T cell receptor (beta chain). This entry comes from a study of T cell repertoires in cytomegalovirus infection. Study details: Based on public TCR beta signatures, there were indications of CMV infection and of a matching HLA type.

V was shortened by 0 bases and J by 5 bases, with 8 bases between the two germline ends. CDR1 SGHRS and CDR2 YFSETQ come from the germline V gene. The CDR3 has 13 amino acids. TCRdb analysed the reads with MiXCR anew, one entry per CDR3 protein. The sample lists 150,000 to 200,000 distinct CDR3 sequences; 13% to 15% were seen once. Material: PBMCs. This chain uses TRBV5-1 with TRBJ1-1; no firm D call. The clonotype comes from a human donor in good health (CMV status not recorded). Some clones in this sample may be carry-over from other donors' samples. The DNA of the CDR3 is TGCGCCAGCAGCTTGGCGTTCGCAACTGAAGCTTTCTTT. Translating it yields CASSLAFATEAFF. Based on the CDR3 plus reference TRBV5-1 and TRBJ1-1, the full variable domain is KAGVTQTPRYLIKTRGQQVTLSCSPISGHRSVSWYQQTPGQGLQFLFEYFSETQRNKGNFPGRFSGRQFSNSRSEMNVSTLELGDSALYLCASSLAFATEAFFGQGTRLTVV.